The sequence of this T cell receptor (beta chain) was determined in a study of blood T cell repertoires in COVID-19. Across the study: Samples taken during acute and convalescent COVID-19 were collected in the United States, Italy and Spain.

Trimming took 1 base from V and 4 from J, leaving 11 bases between them. The CDR3 length is 14 residues. Per germline, CDR1 SNHLY and CDR2 FYNNEI. Cohorts were determined from participant-reported clinical history. Authors' processing steps: Estimates of nucleated cell counts were drawn from the amplification of reference gene primers. TCRdb keeps only in-frame clones here, not all; method: immunoSEQ multiplex PCR. V and J calls and clone size are given by that table; D and trimming were obtained from the DNA. The repertoire consists of about 400,000 clones, with around 89% occurring once and the leading ten covering approximately 1%.

This chain connects TRBV2 to TRBJ2-7, with a possible D match to TRBD2 (5 bases). Sequencing input: PBMCs or T cells enriched from blood (not recorded which). The TCR sequence derives from a woman aged 30 to 39 with acute COVID-19. CDR3 sequence: CASSEGTLAYEQYF. DNA of the CDR3: TGTGCCAGCAGTGAAGGAACGCTAGCTTACGAGCAGTACTTC.